This passage covers 8 T cell receptor beta chains from one sample sequenced in a study of shared clonotypes between healthy human individuals. TCRdb keeps only in-frame clones here, not all; method: immunoSEQ multiplex PCR. The data hold about 1.1 million clones, with approximately 78% observed a single time. Sequenced input: memory CD4+ T cells from PBMCs. As for subset: CD45RA-negative fraction. Source of these receptors: a young man in good health. Some clones in this sample may be carry-over from other donors' samples.

This sequence joins TRBV6-1 and TRBJ1-1; D may be TRBD1 (6 bases). The CDR3 length is 14 residues. Trimming cost V 5 bases and J 0 bases, with 10 bases left between them. The germline V gene encodes CDR1 MNHNS and CDR2 SASEGT. CDR3: CASSWGHLNTEAFF. CDR3 in DNA: TGTGCCAGCAGTTGGGGACACTTGAACACTGAAGCTTTCTTT.

The chain couples TRBV28 to TRBJ2-7; D might be TRBD1 or TRBD2, each matching 5 bases. Trimming left V 2 bases short and J 0 bases short, with 20 bases between. The CDR3 spans 18 residues. In germline, CDR1 is MDHEN, CDR2 SYDVKM. CDR3 sequence: CASSLVSYRDPSSYEQYF. The CDR3 DNA is TGTGCCAGCAGTTTAGTGTCCTATAGGGACCCGAGCTCCTACGAGCAGTACTTC.

The V gene is TRBV7-9, the J gene TRBJ2-3; no clear D. The V end was cut by 1 base, the J end by 4 bases, with 9 bases between. CDR1 SEHNR and CDR2 FQNEAQ come from the germline V gene (reference sequence). The CDR3 covers 14 residues. The CDR3 coding sequence is TGTGCCAGCAGCTTAGTCGCACAAGCAGATACGCAGTATTTT. It specifies CASSLVAQADTQYF.

CDR3 sequence: CASSRGQDLQETQYF. CDR3 DNA sequence: TGTGCCAGCAGCCGTGGACAGGACCTCCAAGAGACCCAGTACTTC. The chain has TRBV5-4 and TRBJ2-5, with 7 bases that match TRBD1. Germline V gives CDR1 SGHNT, CDR2 YYREEE (reference sequence). The CDR3 length is 15 residues. V gave up 4 bases and J gave up 1 base; unmatched junction bases: 7.

The V gene is TRBV19, the J gene TRBJ1-5, with TRBD1 identical over 9 bases. The J segment lost 5 bases and the V segment lost 8 bases, leaving 7 bases of the junction unmatched. This CDR3 spans 14 amino acids. Germline V gene sequence: CDR1 LNHDA, CDR2 SQIVND (reference sequence). The CDR3 bases are TGTGCCAGTGCGGACAGGGGAGAGTATCAGCCCCAGCATTTT. This gives the protein CASADRGEYQPQHF.

This rearrangement joins TRBV9 to TRBJ2-1; TRBD2 aligns across 10 bases. The CDR3 is 15 amino acids. Per germline, CDR1 SGDLS and CDR2 YYNGEE. V shed 1 base and J 6 bases; nucleotides not matched to a gene: 4. In DNA form, the CDR3 reads TGTGCCAGCAGCGTAAGCGGGAGGGGAGGCAATGAGCAGTTCTTC. It yields the protein CASSVSGRGGNEQFF. The full variable domain, rest sourced from reference TRBV9 and TRBJ2-1, is DSGVTQTPKHLITATGQRVTLRCSPRSGDLSVYWYQQSLDQGLQFLIQYYNGEERAKGNILERFSAQQFPDLHSELNLSSLELGDSALYFCASSVSGRGGNEQFFGPGTRLTVL.

This clone was observed a handful of times. CDR3 residues: CASGGVTGKTYEQYF. DNA for the CDR3: TGTGCCAGCGGAGGTGTCACAGGGAAAACCTACGAGCAGTACTTC. The chain carries TRBV6-6 and TRBJ2-7; D is possibly TRBD1 (6 bases). V was trimmed by 8 bases and J by 2 bases, leaving 19 bases between them. The CDR3 has 15 amino acids. Germline CDR1 MNHNY, CDR2 SVGAGI (reference sequence).

This sequence joins TRBV5-6 and TRBJ2-5, with TRBD2 matching over 7 bases. CDR1 is SGHDT and CDR2 is YYEEEE in the germline V gene. The ends lost 1 base at V and 2 bases at J; junction bases unmatched: 2. CDR3 size: 14 residues. The CDR3 reads CASSLSSGQETQYF. The DNA for the CDR3 is TGTGCCAGCAGCTTGTCTAGCGGACAAGAGACCCAGTACTTC.